Below, 6 T cell receptor beta chains from the same sample are listed, as sequenced in a study of cytomegalovirus exposure and HLA in healthy donors. Only in-frame clones appear in the TCRdb table, and some are missing; sequencing was by immunoSEQ multiplex PCR. This table holds around 60,000 clones, 90% to 96% found once. Sequenced input: PBMCs. Every receptor here comes from a woman aged 18-29 years in good health and CMV-seronegative.

This sequence joins TRBV7-2 and TRBJ2-3; D is possibly TRBD1 (5 bases). Germline V lookup: CDR1 SGHTA, CDR2 FQGNSA. The ends were cut back, 5 bases at V and 7 bases at J, with 13 bases in the middle. CDR3 length: 13 residues. The CDR3: CASSPGSEYTQYF. The CDR3 nucleotides read TGTGCCAGCAGCCCAGGGTCCGAGTATACGCAGTATTTT. Full variable domain (rest looked up from reference TRBV7-2 and TRBJ2-3): GAGVSQSPSNKVTEKGKDVELRCDPISGHTALYWYRQSLGQGLEFLIYFQGNSAPDKSGLPSDRFSAERTGGSVSTLTIQRTQQEDSAVYLCASSPGSEYTQYFGPGTRLTVL.

The rearrangement uses TRBV18 and TRBJ1-3; 11 nucleotides align to TRBD1. This CDR3 comprises 16 residues. After removal of 8 bases from V and 4 bases from J, the junction contained 10 bases not matched to a gene. In germline, CDR1 is KGHSH, CDR2 LQKENI. The CDR3 DNA sequence: TGTGCCAGCCTAAGCGGACAGGGGGCGTTCGGAAACACCATATATTTT. Encoded protein: CASLSGQGAFGNTIYF. The variable domain in full, with the rest retrieved from reference TRBV18 and TRBJ1-3, is NAGVMQNPRHLVRRRGQEARLRCSPMKGHSHVYWYRQLPEEGLKFMVYLQKENIIDESGMPKERFSAEFPKEGPSILRIQQVVRGDSAAYFCASLSGQGAFGNTIYFGEGSWLTVV.

The chain employs TRBV11-2 and TRBJ2-7; 7 bases map to TRBD2. With V trimmed by 8 bases and J by 0 bases, 10 bases remained unmatched. The V gene's germline CDR1 is SGHAT and CDR2 FQNNGV. The CDR3 consists of 15 residues. CDR3: CASVPWREPSYEQYF. The CDR3, as DNA: TGTGCCAGCGTTCCATGGCGGGAGCCCTCCTACGAGCAGTACTTC.

A single count supports this clone. The V and J genes are TRBV7-9 and TRBJ2-6; 8 bases line up with TRBD1. V lost 5 bases to trimming and J lost 0 bases; unmatched junction nucleotides: 9. Looked up from germline, CDR1 is SEHNR and CDR2 is FQNEAQ (reference sequence). The CDR3 extends over 18 amino acids. CDR3 DNA sequence: TGTGCCAGCAGCAGGGAACAGGGGGTCCGCTCTGGGGCCAACGTCCTGACTTTC. Translated: CASSREQGVRSGANVLTF.

The chain employs TRBV6-5 and TRBJ1-5, with D uncertain. V lost 2 bases and J 6 bases, leaving 8 bases between the germline ends. CDR1 and CDR2 (germline): MNHEY, SVGAGI. The CDR3 sequence is 13 residues long. The CDR3 sequence: CASSYPGGQPQHF. The CDR3 nucleotides read TGTGCCAGCAGTTACCCGGGAGGTCAGCCCCAGCATTTT.

This sequence joins TRBV10-3 and TRBJ1-5, with 7 positions matching TRBD1. Germline values: CDR1 ENHRY, CDR2 SYGVKD. The CDR3 spans 14 residues. J gave up 3 bases and V 2 bases, and 1 base lay outside the gene matches. The CDR3 nucleotides read TGTGCCATCAGTGAGGACAGGGACAATCAGCCCCAGCATTTT. The encoded protein is CAISEDRDNQPQHF.